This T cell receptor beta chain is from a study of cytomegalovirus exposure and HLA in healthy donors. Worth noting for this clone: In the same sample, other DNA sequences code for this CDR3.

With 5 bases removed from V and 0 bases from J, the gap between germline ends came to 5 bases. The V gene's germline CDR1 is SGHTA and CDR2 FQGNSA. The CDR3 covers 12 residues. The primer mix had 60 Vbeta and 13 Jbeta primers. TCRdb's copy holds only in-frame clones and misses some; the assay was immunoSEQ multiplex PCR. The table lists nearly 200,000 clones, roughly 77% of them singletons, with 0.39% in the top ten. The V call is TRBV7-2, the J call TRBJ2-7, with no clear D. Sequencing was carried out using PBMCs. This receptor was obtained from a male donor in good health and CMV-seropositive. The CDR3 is CASSLSSYEQYF. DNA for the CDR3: TGTGCCAGCAGCCTTTCCTCCTACGAGCAGTACTTC.